This T cell receptor beta chain was obtained from a study of blood T cell repertoires in COVID-19. Study overall: The United States, Italy and Spain were the sources of the acute and convalescent COVID-19 samples. PBMCs, B-cell-depleted T cells, or T cells were the source of the cDNA or gDNA that made up the material.

In the original processing: Nucleated cell number was recorded as an estimate derived from reference gene primer amplification. Profiling relied on immunoSEQ multiplex PCR, and the TCRdb table lists in-frame clones only, not all of them. V and J calls and clone size come straight from that table; D and trimming were deduced from the DNA. The sample lists roughly 150,000 clones, about 80% seen once, with around 7.8% in the top ten. This clone was observed a single time. The sequence was collected from a human donor in a cohort sampled during active COVID-19. The sample taken for sequencing was peripheral blood.

CDR3 in amino acids: CASSAGQTYNSPLHF. The DNA of the CDR3 is TGCGCCAGCAGCGCGGGACAGACCTATAATTCACCCCTCCACTTT. The chain joins TRBV5-1 to TRBJ1-6; 7 bases match TRBD1. CDR1 and CDR2 from the germline V gene are SGHRS and YFSETQ. V dropped 4 bases and J dropped 2; count of bases not matched to a gene: 3. The CDR3 loop spans 15 amino acids.